This TCR beta chain emerged from a study of blood T cell repertoires in COVID-19. The wider study: Researchers got acute and convalescent COVID-19 samples from the United States, Italy and Spain. Nucleic acid was either cDNA or gDNA, and it came from T cells, B-cell-depleted T cells, or PBMCs.

In the source study's methods: Cell counts per sample came from amplifying reference gene primers. Sequencing was performed with immunoSEQ multiplex PCR; in TCRdb, only in-frame clones are kept and a portion is missing. The DNA gave D and trimming, while V, J and clone size come from that table. This repertoire shows about 52,000 clones, about four fifths found once; its top ten account for approximately 7%. Losses at the gene ends were 6 bases for V and 2 bases for J; bases not matched to a gene: 5. Germline loops: CDR1 SGHKS, CDR2 YYEKEE (reference sequence). The length of the CDR3 is 14 residues. Specimen: peripheral blood. This receptor was obtained from a man between 65 and 79 years old with active COVID-19. This chain connects TRBV5-5 to TRBJ1-2, with 9 bases aligning to TRBD1. Written as DNA, the CDR3 is TGTGCCAGCACCACAGGGGGCTCCAACTATGGCTACACCTTC. Translated: CASTTGGSNYGYTF. The full variable domain, rest sourced from reference TRBV5-5 and TRBJ1-2, is DAGVTQSPTHLIKTRGQQVTLRCSPISGHKSVSWYQQVLGQGPQFIFQYYEKEERGRGNFPDRFSARQFPNYSSELNVNALLLGDSALYLCASTTGGSNYGYTFGSGTRLTVV.